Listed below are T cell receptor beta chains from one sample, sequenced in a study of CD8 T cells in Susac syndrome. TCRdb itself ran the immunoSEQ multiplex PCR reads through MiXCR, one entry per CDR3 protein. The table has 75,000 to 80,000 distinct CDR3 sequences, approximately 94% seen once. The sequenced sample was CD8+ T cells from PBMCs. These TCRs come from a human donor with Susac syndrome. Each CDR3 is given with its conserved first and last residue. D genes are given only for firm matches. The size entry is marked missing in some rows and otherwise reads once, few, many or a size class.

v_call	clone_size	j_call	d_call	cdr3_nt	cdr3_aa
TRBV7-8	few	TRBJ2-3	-	TGTGCCAGCAGCTTGGGAGTGAGCACAGATACGCAGTATTTT	CASSLGVSTDTQYF
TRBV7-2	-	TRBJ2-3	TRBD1	TGTGCCAGCAGCTACCGGGACAGGGGAACAGATACGCAGTATTTT	CASSYRDRGTDTQYF
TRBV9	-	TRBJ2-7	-	TGTGCCAGCAGCCCAGTGGGAGAGAGCTACGAGCAGTACTTC	CASSPVGESYEQYF
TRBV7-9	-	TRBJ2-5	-	TGTGCCAGCAGCTTAGTCGGCGGTTACCAAGAGACCCAGTACTTC	CASSLVGGYQETQYF
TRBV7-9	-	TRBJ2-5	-	TGTGCCAGCAGCGCGAGGACTTCGCAAGAGACCCAGTACTTC	CASSARTSQETQYF
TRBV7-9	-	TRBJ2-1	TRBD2	TGTGCCAGCAGCCAGAGGCGAGCGGGGGGTGAGCAGTTCTTC	CASSQRRAGGEQFF
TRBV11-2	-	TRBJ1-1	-	TGTGCCAGCAGCTTACGGGGAGCGGACACTGAAGCTTTCTTT	CASSLRGADTEAFF
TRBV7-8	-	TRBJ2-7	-	TGTGCCAGCAGTGGTCTTCAGGACACGTCCTACGAGCAGTACTTC	CASSGLQDTSYEQYF
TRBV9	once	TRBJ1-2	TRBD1	TGTGCCAGCAGCGCCTTCCTAGAGACAGGGAGATATGGCTACACCTTC	CASSAFLETGRYGYTF
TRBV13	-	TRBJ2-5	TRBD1	TGTGCCAGCAGCGGACCGGGACAGGCAGAAGAGACCCAGTACTTC	CASSGPGQAEETQYF
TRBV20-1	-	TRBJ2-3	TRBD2	TGCAGTGCTATTAGCGGGGATCCAGATACGCAGTATTTT	CSAISGDPDTQYF
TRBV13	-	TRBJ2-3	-	TGTGCCAGCAGCCCCCGGGACGCAGATACGCAGTATTTT	CASSPRDADTQYF
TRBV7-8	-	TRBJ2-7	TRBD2	TGTGCCAGCAGCTTAGAATTGAGCGGGGGTTACGAGCAGTACTTC	CASSLELSGGYEQYF
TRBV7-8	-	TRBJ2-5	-	TGTGCCAGCAGCCTAGGACAGCGCCCGCAAGAGACCCAGTACTTC	CASSLGQRPQETQYF
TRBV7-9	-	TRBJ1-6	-	TGTGCCAGCAGACCCGCCGGGTCTAATTCACCCCTCCACTTT	CASRPAGSNSPLHF
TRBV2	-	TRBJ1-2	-	TGTGCCAGCAGTGACTACAGGGTCAACTATGGCTACACCTTC	CASSDYRVNYGYTF
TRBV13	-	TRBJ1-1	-	TGTGCCAGCAGCTTAGGTCGAGCTAAGACTGAAGCTTTCTTT	CASSLGRAKTEAFF
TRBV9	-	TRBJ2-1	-	TGTGCCAGCAGCGTAGTAGCGGCCGCCTACAATGAGCAGTTCTTC	CASSVVAAAYNEQFF
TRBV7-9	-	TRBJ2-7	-	TGTGCCAGCAGCCCCACCCGGGGATACGAGCAGTACTTC	CASSPTRGYEQYF
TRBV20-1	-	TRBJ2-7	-	TGCAGTGCTAAGGGGGGCTACGAGCAGTACTTC	CSAKGGYEQYF
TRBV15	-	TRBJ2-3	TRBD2	TGTGCCACCAGCAGAGTACTAGCGGGGGGGTCGGCAGATACGCAGTATTTT	CATSRVLAGGSADTQYF
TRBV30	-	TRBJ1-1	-	TGTGCCTGGAGTTTCGGATCTGAAGCTTTCTTT	CAWSFGSEAFF
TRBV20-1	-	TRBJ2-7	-	TGCAGTGCAACCGGGACCCAGGACGTTTCCTACGAGCAGTACTTC	CSATGTQDVSYEQYF
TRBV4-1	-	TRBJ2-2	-	TGCGCCAGCAGCCCCTTAGGGGCCGGGGAGCTGTTTTTT	CASSPLGAGELFF